This is a list of T cell receptor beta chains from one sample in a study of T-cell memory formation after mild COVID-19. TCRdb reprocessed the 5' RACE reads via MiXCR and lists one record per CDR3 protein. This table holds more than 450,000 distinct CDR3 sequences, about 20% found once. Material: PBMCs or a T cell subset sorted from them (not recorded which). These receptors all come from an adult woman who had mild COVID-19 (a few samples of this study predate the infection). Cell type and time point are not known. Each CDR3 is given with its conserved first and last residue. A D gene is named only where the DNA matches it firmly. A clone size is listed for some rows: how often the clone was seen (once, few, many), or a class if it is expanded.

v_gene	d_gene	j_gene	abundance	CDR3nt	CDR3aa
TRBV6-5	NA	TRBJ2-7	NA	TGTGCCAGCAGTTACGGAAGGGGGACCTACGAGCAGTACTTC	CASSYGRGTYEQYF
TRBV7-2	TRBD2	TRBJ2-7	many	TGTGCCAGCAGGGGACTAGCGGCGCGGGGCGAGCAGTACTTC	CASRGLAARGEQYF
TRBV6-5	NA	TRBJ2-7	few	TGTGCCAGCACCAAGAGAAAGTTCCAGGGGAGGGGCGAGCAGTACTTC	CASTKRKFQGRGEQYF
TRBV2	NA	TRBJ1-3	NA	TGTGCCAGCAGTGAGAGCAGGGCTGGAAACACCATATATTTT	CASSESRAGNTIYF
TRBV12-5	NA	TRBJ2-1	NA	TGTGCTAGTGGTTCATCGGGACTTCCAAGCTCCTACAATGAGCAGTTCTTC	CASGSSGLPSSYNEQFF
TRBV5-1	TRBD2	TRBJ2-3	NA	TGCGCCAGCAGCTTGGTGTTCCTAGCGGGAGTTAGCACAGATACGCAGTATTTT	CASSLVFLAGVSTDTQYF
TRBV6-5	TRBD2	TRBJ2-7	few	TGTGCCAGCAGTTACTCGAATTCGCGGGGGGACTCCTACGAGCAGTACTTC	CASSYSNSRGDSYEQYF
TRBV6-6	NA	TRBJ1-3	NA	TGTGCCAGCAGTTACTGGTCGGGACTCAGCTCTGGAAACACCATATATTTT	CASSYWSGLSSGNTIYF
TRBV9	NA	TRBJ1-5	once	TGTGCCAGCAGCGTAGGTGGGGGGGGCGTCTTCGATCAGCCCCAGCATTTT	CASSVGGGGVFDQPQHF
TRBV18	TRBD2	TRBJ2-1	NA	TGTGCCAGCTCACCCCGGACTAGCGCCAACAATGAGCAGTTCTTC	CASSPRTSANNEQFF
TRBV9	TRBD2	TRBJ2-5	NA	TGTGCCAGCAGCGTAGCCACTGGGGGGGACCCGCAGTACTTC	CASSVATGGDPQYF
TRBV9	NA	TRBJ1-4	NA	TGTGCCAGCACCCTCGGTTGGGATACAACTAATGAAAAACTGTTTTTT	CASTLGWDTTNEKLFF
TRBV29-1	TRBD1	TRBJ2-5	NA	TGCAGCGTTGCTTCGGACAGGGGGAGGGAGACCCAGTACTTC	CSVASDRGRETQYF
TRBV7-3	TRBD2	TRBJ2-3	NA	TGTGCCAGCAGCTTGGATAGCGGGAGGGATACGCAGTATTTT	CASSLDSGRDTQYF
TRBV20-1	NA	TRBJ2-1	few	TGCAGTGCTAGAGATCTTTACAATGAGCAGTTCTTC	CSARDLYNEQFF
TRBV29-1	NA	TRBJ2-7	few	TGCAGCGTCCGGCAGCTGGGGTCCTACGAGCAGTACTTC	CSVRQLGSYEQYF
TRBV5-1	NA	TRBJ2-5	NA	TGCGCCAGCAGTTGGACGTCAGCGGAGACCCAGTACTTC	CASSWTSAETQYF
TRBV6-6	NA	TRBJ2-7	NA	TGTGCCAGCTGTCGGTTCGACGGCCCTTCCTACGAGCAGTACTTC	CASCRFDGPSYEQYF
TRBV4-1	TRBD1	TRBJ1-1	NA	TGCGCCAGCAGCCAACTCACCCAAGGGACAGCTGAAGCTTTCTTT	CASSQLTQGTAEAFF
TRBV20-1	NA	TRBJ2-7	few	TGCAGTGCTAGAACCAACAGGCCACGGTTGGGGGAGCAGTACTTC	CSARTNRPRLGEQYF
TRBV20-1	NA	TRBJ2-1	few	TGCAGTGCTAGTTTGGGAATCGCCTACAATGAGCAGTTCTTC	CSASLGIAYNEQFF
TRBV10-3	TRBD1	TRBJ2-2	few	TGTGCCATCAGCCCCCGGACAGGGAGGAACACCGGGGAGCTGTTTTTT	CAISPRTGRNTGELFF
TRBV24-1	NA	TRBJ2-5	NA	TGTGCCACCAGTGATACCGCAGGGGAGCGAGAGACCCAGTACTTC	CATSDTAGERETQYF
TRBV19	TRBD1	TRBJ1-1	NA	TGTGCCAGTAGTATACTCGGACAGGGCACTGAAGCTTTCTTT	CASSILGQGTEAFF
TRBV6-2/TRBV6-3	NA	TRBJ1-1	NA	TGTGCCAGCTCACCCAATACAGGGAACAAGGGCACTGAAGCTTTCTTT	CASSPNTGNKGTEAFF
TRBV29-1	NA	TRBJ1-2	few	TGCAGCGTTGTAACAGGGAAAGATGCTGGCTACACCTTC	CSVVTGKDAGYTF
TRBV19	NA	TRBJ1-1	NA	TGTGCCAGTACCTATCGTCACACAGTGAACACTGAAGCTTTCTTT	CASTYRHTVNTEAFF